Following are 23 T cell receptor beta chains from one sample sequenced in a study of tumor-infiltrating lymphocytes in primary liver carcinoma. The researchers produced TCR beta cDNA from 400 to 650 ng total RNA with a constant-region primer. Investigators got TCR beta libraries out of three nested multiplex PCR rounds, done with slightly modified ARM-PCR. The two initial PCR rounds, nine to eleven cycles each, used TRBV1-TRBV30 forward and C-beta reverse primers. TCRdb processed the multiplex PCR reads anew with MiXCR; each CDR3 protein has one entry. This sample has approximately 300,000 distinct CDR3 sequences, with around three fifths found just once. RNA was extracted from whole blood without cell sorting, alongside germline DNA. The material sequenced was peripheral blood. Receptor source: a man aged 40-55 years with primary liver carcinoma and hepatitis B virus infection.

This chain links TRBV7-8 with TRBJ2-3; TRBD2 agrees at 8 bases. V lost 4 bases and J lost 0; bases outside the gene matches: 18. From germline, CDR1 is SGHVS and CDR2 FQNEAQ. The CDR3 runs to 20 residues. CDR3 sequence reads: CASSSRGGIERGTSTDTQYF. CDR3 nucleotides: TGTGCCAGCAGCTCCCGTGGGGGGATCGAGCGGGGGACTAGCACAGATACGCAGTATTTT.

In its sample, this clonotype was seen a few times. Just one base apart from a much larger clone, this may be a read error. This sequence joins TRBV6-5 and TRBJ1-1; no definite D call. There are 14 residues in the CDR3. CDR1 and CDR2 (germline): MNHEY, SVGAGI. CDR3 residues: CANSSPGWNTEAFF. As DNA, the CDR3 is TGTGCCAACAGTTCCCCCGGATGGAACACTGAAGCTTTCTTT.

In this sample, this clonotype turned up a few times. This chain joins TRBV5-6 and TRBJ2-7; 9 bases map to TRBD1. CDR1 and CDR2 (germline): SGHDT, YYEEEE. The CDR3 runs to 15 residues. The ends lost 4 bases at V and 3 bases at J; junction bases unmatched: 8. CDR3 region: CASSTPGQGIYEQYF. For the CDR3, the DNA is TGTGCCAGCAGCACCCCGGGACAGGGAATCTACGAGCAGTACTTC.

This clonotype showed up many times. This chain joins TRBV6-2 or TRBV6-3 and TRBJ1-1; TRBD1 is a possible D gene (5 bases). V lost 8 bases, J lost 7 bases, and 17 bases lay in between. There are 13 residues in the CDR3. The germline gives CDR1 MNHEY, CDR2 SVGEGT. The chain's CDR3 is CASSPQGRIEAFF. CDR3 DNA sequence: TGTGCCAGCTCGCCGCAGGGTCGAATTGAAGCTTTCTTT.

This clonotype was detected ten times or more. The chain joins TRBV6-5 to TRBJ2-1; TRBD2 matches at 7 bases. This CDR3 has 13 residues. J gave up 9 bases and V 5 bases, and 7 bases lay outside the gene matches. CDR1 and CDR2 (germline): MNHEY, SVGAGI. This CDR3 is CASSPRTGGEQFF. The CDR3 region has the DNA TGTGCCAGCAGTCCCCGTACGGGGGGTGAGCAGTTCTTC.

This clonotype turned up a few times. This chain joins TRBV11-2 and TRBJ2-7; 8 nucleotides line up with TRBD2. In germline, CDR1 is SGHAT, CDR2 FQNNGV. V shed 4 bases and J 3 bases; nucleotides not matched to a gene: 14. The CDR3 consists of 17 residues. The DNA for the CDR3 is TGTGCCAGCAGCTCACCCACCGGGACTAGAGGATTCTACGAGCAGTACTTC. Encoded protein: CASSSPTGTRGFYEQYF.

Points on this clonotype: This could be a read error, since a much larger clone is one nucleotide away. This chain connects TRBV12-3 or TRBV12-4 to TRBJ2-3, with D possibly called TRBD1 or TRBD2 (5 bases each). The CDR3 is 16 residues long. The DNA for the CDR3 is TGTGCCAACAGTTTAGCGCTGGGGGAAAGCAAAGATACGCAGTATTTT. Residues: CANSLALGESKDTQYF.

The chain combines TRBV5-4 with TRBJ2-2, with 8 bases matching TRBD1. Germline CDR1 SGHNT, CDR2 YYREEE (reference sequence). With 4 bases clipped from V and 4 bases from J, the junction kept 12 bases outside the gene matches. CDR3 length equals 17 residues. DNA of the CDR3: TGTGCCAGCAGCCCCGGACAGGGTGGCATGTGCACCGGGGAGCTGTTTTTT. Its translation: CASSPGQGGMCTGELFF. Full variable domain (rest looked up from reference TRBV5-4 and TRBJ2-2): ETGVTQSPTHLIKTRGQQVTLRCSSQSGHNTVSWYQQALGQGPQFIFQYYREEENGRGNFPPRFSGLQFPNYSSELNVNALELDDSALYLCASSPGQGGMCTGELFFGEGSRLTVL.

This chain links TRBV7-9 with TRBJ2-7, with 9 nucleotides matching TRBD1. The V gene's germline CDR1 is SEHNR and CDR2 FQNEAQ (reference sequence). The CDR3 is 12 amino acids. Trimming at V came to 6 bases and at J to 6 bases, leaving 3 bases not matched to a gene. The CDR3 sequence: CASSLTGGEQYF. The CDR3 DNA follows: TGTGCCAGCAGTCTGACAGGGGGCGAGCAGTACTTC.

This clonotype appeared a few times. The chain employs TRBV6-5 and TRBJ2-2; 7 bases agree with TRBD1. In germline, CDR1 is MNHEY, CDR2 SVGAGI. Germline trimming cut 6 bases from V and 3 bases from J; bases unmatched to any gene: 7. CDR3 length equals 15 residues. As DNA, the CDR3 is TGTGCCAGCAGCCCGACAGGGCCTTACACCGGGGAGCTGTTTTTT. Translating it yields CASSPTGPYTGELFF.

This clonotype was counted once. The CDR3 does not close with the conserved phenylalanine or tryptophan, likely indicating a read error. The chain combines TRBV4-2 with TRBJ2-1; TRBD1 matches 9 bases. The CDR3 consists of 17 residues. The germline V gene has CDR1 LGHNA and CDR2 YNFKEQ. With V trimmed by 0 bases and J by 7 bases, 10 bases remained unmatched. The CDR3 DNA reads TGTGCCAGCAGCCAAGATTCCCAGGACAGGGGCGGGAATGAGCAGTTCCTC. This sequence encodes CASSQDSQDRGGNEQFL.

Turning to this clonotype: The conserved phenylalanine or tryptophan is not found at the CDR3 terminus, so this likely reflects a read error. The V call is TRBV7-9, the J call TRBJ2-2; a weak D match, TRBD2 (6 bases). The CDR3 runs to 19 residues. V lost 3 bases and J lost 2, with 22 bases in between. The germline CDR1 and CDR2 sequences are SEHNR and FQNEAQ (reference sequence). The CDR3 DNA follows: TGTGCCAGCAGCTTCAGGTCTTTTCGCGGGACCGGCAACACCGGGGAGCTGTTTTCT. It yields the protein CASSFRSFRGTGNTGELFS.

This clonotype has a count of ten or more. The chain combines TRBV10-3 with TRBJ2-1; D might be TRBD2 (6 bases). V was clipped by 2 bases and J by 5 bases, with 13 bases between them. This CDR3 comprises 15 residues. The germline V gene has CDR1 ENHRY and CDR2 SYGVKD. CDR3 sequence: CAISEARDFHNEQFF. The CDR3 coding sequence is TGTGCCATCAGTGAGGCCCGGGACTTCCACAATGAGCAGTTCTTC.

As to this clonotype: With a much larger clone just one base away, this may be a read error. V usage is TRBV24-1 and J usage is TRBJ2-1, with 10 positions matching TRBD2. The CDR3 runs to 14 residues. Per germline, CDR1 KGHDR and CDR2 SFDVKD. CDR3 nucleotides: TGTGCCACCAGTGCAGCGGGAGGGCTTGATGAGCAGCTCTTC. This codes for CATSAAGGLDEQLF.

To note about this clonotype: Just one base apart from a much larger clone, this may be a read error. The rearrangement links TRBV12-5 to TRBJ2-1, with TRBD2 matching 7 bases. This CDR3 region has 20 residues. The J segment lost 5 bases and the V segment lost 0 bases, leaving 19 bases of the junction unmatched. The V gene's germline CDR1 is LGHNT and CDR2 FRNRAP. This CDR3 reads CASGLVPVTSVPLPHNEQFF. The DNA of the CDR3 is TGTGCTAGTGGTTTGGTCCCTGTTACTAGCGTGCCCCTTCCCCACAATGAGCAGTTCTTC. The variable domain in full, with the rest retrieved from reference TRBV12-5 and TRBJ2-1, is DARVTQTPRHKVTEMGQEVTMRCQPILGHNTVFWYRQTMMQGLELLAYFRNRAPLDDSGMPKDRFSAEMPDATLATLKIQPSEPRDSAVYFCASGLVPVTSVPLPHNEQFFGPGTRLTVL.

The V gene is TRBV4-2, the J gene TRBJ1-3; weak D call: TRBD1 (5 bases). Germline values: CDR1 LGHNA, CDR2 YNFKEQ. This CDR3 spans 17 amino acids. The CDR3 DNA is TGTGCTAGCGGCCCAGGGCGGAACTCCCTCCGCGTCGTCACCATATATTTT. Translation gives CASGPGRNSLRVVTIYF.

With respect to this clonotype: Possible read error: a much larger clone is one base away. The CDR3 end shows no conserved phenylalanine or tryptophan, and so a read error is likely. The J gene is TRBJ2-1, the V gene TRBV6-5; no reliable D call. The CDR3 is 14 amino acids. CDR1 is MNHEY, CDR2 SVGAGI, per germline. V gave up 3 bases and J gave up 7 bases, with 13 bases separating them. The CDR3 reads CASSYDTVVNEQFS. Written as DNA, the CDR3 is TGTGCCAGCAGTTATGATACGGTGGTGAATGAGCAGTTCTCC.

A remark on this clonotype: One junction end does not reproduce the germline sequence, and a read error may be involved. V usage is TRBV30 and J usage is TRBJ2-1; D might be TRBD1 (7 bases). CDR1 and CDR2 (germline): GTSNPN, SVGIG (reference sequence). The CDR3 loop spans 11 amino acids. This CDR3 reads CASQGEDDQFF. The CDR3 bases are TGTGCCTCCCAGGGGGAGGATGATCAGTTCTTC.

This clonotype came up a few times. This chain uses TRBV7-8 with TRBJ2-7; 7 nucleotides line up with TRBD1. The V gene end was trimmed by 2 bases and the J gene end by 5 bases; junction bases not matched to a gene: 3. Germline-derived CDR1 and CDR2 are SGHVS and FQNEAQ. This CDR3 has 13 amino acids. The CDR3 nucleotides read TGTGCCAGCAGCTTACAGGGGGACGACGAGCAGTACTTC. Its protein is CASSLQGDDEQYF. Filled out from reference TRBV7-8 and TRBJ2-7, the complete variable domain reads GAGVSQSPRYKVAKRGQDVALRCDPISGHVSLFWYQQALGQGPEFLTYFQNEAQLDKSGLPSDRFFAERPEGSVSTLKIQRTQQEDSAVYLCASSLQGDDEQYFGPGTRLTVT.

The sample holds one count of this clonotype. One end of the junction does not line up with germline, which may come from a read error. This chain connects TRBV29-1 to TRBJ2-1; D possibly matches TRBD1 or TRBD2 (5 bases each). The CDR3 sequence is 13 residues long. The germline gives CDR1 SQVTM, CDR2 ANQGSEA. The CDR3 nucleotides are TGCAGCGTTGAGGGGGATCTGACCAATAAGCAGTTCTTC. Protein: CSVEGDLTNKQFF.

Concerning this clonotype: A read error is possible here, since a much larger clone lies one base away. The CDR3 sequence is CASSFDKLPILLFF. In DNA form, the CDR3 reads TGTGCCAGCAGCTTCGACAAATTACCTATTTTGCTGTTTTTT. The chain couples TRBV7-9 to TRBJ2-2; D remains ambiguous. The CDR3 loop spans 14 amino acids. V was pared by 3 bases and J by 13 bases, with 18 bases between. Germline values: CDR1 SEHNR, CDR2 FQNEAQ (reference sequence).

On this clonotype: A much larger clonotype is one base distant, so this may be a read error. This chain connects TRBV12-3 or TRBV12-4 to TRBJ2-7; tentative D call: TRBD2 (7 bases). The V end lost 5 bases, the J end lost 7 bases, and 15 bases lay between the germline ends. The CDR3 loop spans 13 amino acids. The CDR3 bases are TGTGCCAGCAGTATAGGGGGGGCCGGGGAGCAGTACTTC. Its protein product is CASSIGGAGEQYF.

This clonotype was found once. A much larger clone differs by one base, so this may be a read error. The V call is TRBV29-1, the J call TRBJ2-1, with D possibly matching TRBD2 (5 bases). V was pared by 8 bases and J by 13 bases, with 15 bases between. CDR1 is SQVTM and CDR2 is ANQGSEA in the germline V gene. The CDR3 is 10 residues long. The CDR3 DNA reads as TGCAGCTTTGTTGAGGGTAATCAGTTCTTC. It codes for CSFVEGNQFF.